The next 9 T cell receptor beta chains were all read from a single sample in a study of early T cells in non-severe SARS-CoV-2 infection. TCRdb reprocessed the 5' RACE reads with MiXCR, giving one entry per CDR3 protein. Seen here are some 66,000 distinct CDR3 sequences, approximately 9.1% observed once, and the top ten hold approximately 3%. Specimen: whole blood. The source is an adult who was a healthcare worker with PCR-confirmed SARS-CoV-2 infection or an uninfected control (not recorded which).

This clonotype was seen repeatedly, ten times or more. The chain joins TRBV25-1 to TRBJ2-1; D unresolved. The CDR3 has 14 amino acids. The ends were cut back, 2 bases at V and 0 bases at J, with 5 bases in the middle. Germline V CDR1 and CDR2: MGHDK, SYGVNS. The CDR3 region has the DNA TGTGCCAGCAGTGAAGTAAACTCCTACAATGAGCAGTTCTTC. Translation: CASSEVNSYNEQFF.

This clonotype was seen more than once but under ten times. The DNA for the CDR3 is TGTGCCAGCAGCTTATTTGGAGAGAACACTGAAGCTTTCTTT. Translating it yields CASSLFGENTEAFF. The chain couples TRBV7-9 to TRBJ1-1, with D uncertain. The CDR3 runs to 14 residues. The V end was cut by 2 bases, the J end by 1 base, with 8 bases between. Germline V CDR1 and CDR2: SEHNR, FQNEAQ (reference sequence).

The V and J genes are TRBV6-2 or TRBV6-3 and TRBJ2-1; weak D call: TRBD2 (6 bases). This CDR3 has 16 amino acids. Deletions cut 6 bases from V and 4 bases from J, with 19 bases between. CDR1 and CDR2 from the germline V gene are MNHEY and SVGEGT. The CDR3 loop is CASRPRGENFYNEQFF. The CDR3 region has the DNA TGTGCCAGCAGACCCCGCGGGGAAAATTTTTACAATGAGCAGTTCTTC.

This clonotype has a count of ten or more. V is TRBV19 and J is TRBJ1-1; 7 bases fit TRBD1. The CDR3 sequence is 14 residues long. The V and J ends lost 6 bases and 0 bases, in that order; junction bases with no gene match: 4. CDR1 and CDR2 from the germline V gene are LNHDA and SQIVND (reference sequence). The CDR3 loop is CASRRDRLNTEAFF. The CDR3 region has the DNA TGTGCCAGTAGGAGGGACAGATTGAACACTGAAGCTTTCTTT. The complete variable domain, with remaining parts taken from reference TRBV19 and TRBJ1-1, reads DGGITQSPKYLFRKEGQNVTLSCEQNLNHDAMYWYRQDPGQGLRLIYYSQIVNDFQKGDIAEGYSVSREKKESFPLTVTSAQKNPTAFYLCASRRDRLNTEAFFGQGTRLTVV.

The rearrangement uses TRBV28 and TRBJ1-5; 11 bases map to TRBD1. CDR3 length: 14 amino acids. With 4 bases clipped from V and 6 bases from J, the junction kept 2 bases outside the gene matches. CDR1 is MDHEN, CDR2 SYDVKM, per germline. In DNA, the CDR3 is TGTGCCAGCAGTTCGGGGACAGGGGGTCAGCCCCAGCATTTT. Translated, it gives CASSSGTGGQPQHF.

V is TRBV7-6 and J is TRBJ2-5, with 8 bases identical to TRBD2. Germline V gives CDR1 SGHVS, CDR2 FNYEAQ. Losses at the gene ends were 5 bases for V and 4 bases for J; bases not matched to a gene: 9. The CDR3 has 15 amino acids. The CDR3 coding sequence is TGTGCCAGCAGCCCTGGACTAGCTAGGGGAGAGACCCAGTACTTC. This translates into CASSPGLARGETQYF.

J is TRBJ2-5 and V is TRBV14, with D hard to call. V lost 9 bases and J 5 bases, leaving 22 bases between the germline ends. This CDR3 spans 15 amino acids. In germline, CDR1 is SGHDN, CDR2 FVKESK. The CDR3 loop is CARSEEQTDEETQYF. The CDR3 nucleotides read TGTGCCAGGAGCGAAGAGCAAACCGACGAGGAGACCCAGTACTTC. The whole variable domain, filled in from reference TRBV14 and TRBJ2-5, reads EAGVTQFPSHSVIEKGQTVTLRCDPISGHDNLYWYRRVMGKEIKFLLHFVKESKQDESGMPNNRFLAERTGGTYSTLKVQPAELEDSGVYFCARSEEQTDEETQYFGPGTRLLVL.

The J gene is TRBJ2-7, the V gene TRBV28; 7 nucleotides match TRBD1. With 7 bases clipped from V and 6 bases from J, the junction kept 12 bases outside the gene matches. The CDR3 is 14 residues long. Germline-derived CDR1 and CDR2 are MDHEN and SYDVKM. The DNA for the CDR3 is TGTGCCAGCACCCGGGACAGATCCACGGGCGAGCAGTACTTC. It translates to CASTRDRSTGEQYF.

The V gene is TRBV7-6, the J gene TRBJ2-1, with D perhaps assigned TRBD1 or TRBD2 (5 bases each). The ends were cut back, 1 base at V and 3 bases at J, with 16 bases in the middle. In germline, CDR1 is SGHVS, CDR2 FNYEAQ. CDR3 length equals 17 residues. This CDR3 is CASSLDGAGVNYNEQFF. The CDR3 DNA reads as TGTGCCAGCAGCTTAGATGGGGCGGGTGTGAACTACAATGAGCAGTTCTTC.